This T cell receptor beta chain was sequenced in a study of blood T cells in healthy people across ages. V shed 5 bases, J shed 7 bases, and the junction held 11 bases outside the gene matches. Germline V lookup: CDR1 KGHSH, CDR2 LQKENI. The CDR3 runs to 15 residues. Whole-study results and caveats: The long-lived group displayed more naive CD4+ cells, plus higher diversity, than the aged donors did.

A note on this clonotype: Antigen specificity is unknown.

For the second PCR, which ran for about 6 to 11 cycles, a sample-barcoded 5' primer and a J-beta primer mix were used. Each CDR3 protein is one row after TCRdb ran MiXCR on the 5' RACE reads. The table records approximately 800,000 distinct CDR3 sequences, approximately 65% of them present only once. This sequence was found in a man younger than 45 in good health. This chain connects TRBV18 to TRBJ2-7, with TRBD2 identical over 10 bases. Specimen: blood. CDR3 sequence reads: CASSTLAGASDEQYF. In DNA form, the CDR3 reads TGTGCCAGCTCAACTCTAGCGGGGGCATCGGATGAGCAGTACTTC.